This entry is about one T cell receptor (beta chain). Its antigen is as yet unknown. This specimen comes from a study of T cells in Graves' hyperthyroidism and ophthalmopathy. Authors of the study amplified TCR beta CDR3 regions from RNA transcripts. Carried out on the TCR CDR3, a first-round RT-PCR used the HTBI primer set. Via MiXCR, TCRdb re-called the multiplex PCR reads, giving one row per CDR3 protein. The sample gives about 350,000 distinct CDR3 sequences, less than 20% of which show up once; about a sixth is in the top ten. Notes on the study in general: Through a model of 13 V-J features, ophthalmopathy was separated from stable hyperthyroidism. Most clonotypes expanded in the thyroid (above 0.001) were also present in blood.

J gave up 5 bases and V 7 bases, and 3 bases lay outside the gene matches. The CDR3 covers 13 residues. Not enrolled were patients with uncontrolled infection, other autoimmune disease, pregnancy or lactation. J is TRBJ2-2 and V is TRBV12-3 or TRBV12-4; 8 bases are shared with TRBD1. The sequenced material came from blood. This receptor was obtained from a woman aged 40 to 50 with Graves' ophthalmopathy. CDR3 in DNA: TGTGCCAGCATCGGACAGGGAACCGGGGAGCTGTTTTTT. This sequence encodes CASIGQGTGELFF.